The 16 T cell receptor beta chains presented below share a single source sample, sequenced in a study of T cell responses to AZD1222 COVID-19 vaccine. Clones were sequenced by immunoSEQ multiplex PCR, and TCRdb holds only the in-frame ones, with some missing. The sample has about 170,000 clones, around 90% seen once. Sequenced material: peripheral blood, taken on day 0 of AZD1222 vaccination. Source of these receptors: an adult in good health.

The V call is TRBV7-9, the J call TRBJ2-3; TRBD2 aligns across 11 bases. Germline trimming cut 4 bases from V and 3 bases from J; bases unmatched to any gene: 0. The length of the CDR3 is 14 residues. Germline loops: CDR1 SEHNR, CDR2 FQNEAQ (reference sequence). CDR3 amino acids: CASSSSGRTDTQYF. In DNA, the CDR3 is TGTGCCAGCAGCTCTAGCGGGAGGACAGATACGCAGTATTTT.

V is TRBV15 and J is TRBJ1-6; TRBD1 matches 7 bases. Germline V gives CDR1 LNHNV, CDR2 YYDKDF (reference sequence). With 4 bases clipped from V and 7 bases from J, the junction kept 10 bases outside the gene matches. The CDR3 sequence is 16 residues long. CDR3 amino acids: CATSKGQVGGNSPLHF. CDR3 DNA: TGTGCCACCAGCAAAGGACAGGTGGGCGGAAATTCACCCCTCCACTTT. Filled out from reference TRBV15 and TRBJ1-6, the complete variable domain reads DAMVIQNPRYQVTQFGKPVTLSCSQTLNHNVMYWYQQKSSQAPKLLFHYYDKDFNNEADTPDNFQSRRPNTSFCFLDIRSPGLGDTAMYLCATSKGQVGGNSPLHFGNGTRLTVT.

The chain carries TRBV19 and TRBJ2-2; possible D gene TRBD2, 6 bases. The CDR3 is made up of 14 amino acids. V was clipped by 7 bases and J by 1 base, with 10 bases between them. The germline V gene encodes CDR1 LNHDA and CDR2 SQIVND (reference sequence). CDR3 DNA sequence: TGTGCCAGTATCGGGGGTCGGAACACCGGGGAGCTGTTTTTT. Its translation: CASIGGRNTGELFF.

The genes are TRBV11-3 and TRBJ2-5; 14 positions agree with TRBD2. Unmatched junction bases numbered 14, after V lost 0 bases and J lost 5 bases. Germline values: CDR1 SGHNT, CDR2 YENEEA. This CDR3 contains 20 residues. CDR3 sequence reads: CASSLDAGLAGDKGEETQYF. The CDR3 bases are TGTGCCAGCAGCTTAGATGCGGGACTAGCGGGAGATAAGGGGGAGGAGACCCAGTACTTC.

The CDR3 coding sequence is TGTGCCAGCAGAAGGGGTAGCGGGGCCTACAATGAGCAGTTCTTC. Protein: CASRRGSGAYNEQFF. The chain recombines TRBV7-2 with TRBJ2-1; 8 nucleotides agree with TRBD2. The CDR3 loop spans 15 amino acids. Trimming removed 6 bases from V and 2 bases from J; junction bases left unmatched: 6. CDR1 and CDR2 from the germline V gene are SGHTA and FQGNSA.

This chain links TRBV6-5 with TRBJ1-5; D is undetermined. V lost 2 bases and J 5 bases, leaving 7 bases between the germline ends. The CDR3 is 13 amino acids. Germline V gives CDR1 MNHEY, CDR2 SVGAGI. The CDR3 sequence: CASSYGMHQPQHF. The CDR3 DNA reads as TGTGCCAGCAGTTACGGAATGCATCAGCCCCAGCATTTT.

The gene calls are TRBV6-5 and TRBJ2-3, with D possibly being TRBD2 (5 bases). Germline V gene lookup returns CDR1 MNHEY and CDR2 SVGAGI. The germline V and J ends were trimmed by 6 bases and 11 bases, with 15 bases remaining between them. The CDR3 length is 12 residues. DNA for the CDR3: TGTGCCAGCAGCCAGAGGGCGGGTAGGCAGTATTTT. This sequence encodes CASSQRAGRQYF.

In DNA form, the CDR3 reads TGTGCCAGCAGTTTACAGCGGGACGACTACGAGCAGTACTTC. Translating it yields CASSLQRDDYEQYF. V usage is TRBV28 and J usage is TRBJ2-7; 7 nucleotides match TRBD2. Germline V gene data show CDR1 as MDHEN and CDR2 as SYDVKM. This CDR3 comprises 14 residues. J gave up 3 bases and V 2 bases, and 4 bases lay outside the gene matches.

In its sample, this clone was seen once. V is TRBV10-2 and J is TRBJ2-1; D ambiguous. CDR3 length: 11 residues. Per the germline V gene, CDR1 is WSHSY and CDR2 is SAAADI. V lost 11 bases, J lost 4 bases, and 9 bases lay in between. The CDR3: CAVHLYNEQFF. The CDR3 bases are TGCGCCGTACACTTGTACAATGAGCAGTTCTTC.

CDR3 in amino acids: CASSAGTGGFRSGNTIYF. CDR3 nucleotides: TGTGCCAGCAGTGCCGGGACAGGGGGCTTCAGATCTGGAAACACCATATATTTT. The V gene is TRBV6-1, the J gene TRBJ1-3; TRBD1 aligns across 12 bases. The germline V gene encodes CDR1 MNHNS and CDR2 SASEGT. After removal of 4 bases from V and 1 base from J, the junction contained 8 bases not matched to a gene. This CDR3 spans 18 amino acids.

This chain uses TRBV7-9 with TRBJ2-2; 11 bases align to TRBD2. J lost 4 bases, V lost 5 bases, and 9 bases had no gene match. This CDR3 contains 17 residues. Germline V gene data show CDR1 as SEHNR and CDR2 as FQNEAQ (reference sequence). This chain's CDR3 is CASSHPTSGMPTGELFF. The CDR3 region has the DNA TGTGCCAGCAGCCACCCGACTAGCGGGATGCCCACCGGGGAGCTGTTTTTT.

The chain's CDR3 is CASSLKARANTGELFF. DNA for the CDR3: TGTGCCAGCAGCTTAAAGGCCCGGGCGAACACCGGGGAGCTGTTTTTT. The chain combines TRBV7-3 with TRBJ2-2; D unclear. Germline V gene sequence: CDR1 SGHTA, CDR2 FQGTGA. Trimming pared 1 base from V and 0 bases from J, leaving 9 bases between. The CDR3 consists of 16 residues.

This chain uses TRBV10-1 with TRBJ2-1; TRBD2 might be the D (5 bases). CDR1 is WNHNN, CDR2 SYGVQD, per germline (reference sequence). V was pared by 2 bases and J by 6 bases, with 11 bases between. The CDR3 totals 14 residues. This CDR3 is CASSEVLAGNEQFF. The CDR3 coding sequence is TGCGCCAGCAGTGAGGTATTGGCGGGCAATGAGCAGTTCTTC.

The genes are TRBV28 and TRBJ2-1; TRBD1 matches 8 bases. V shed 1 base, J shed 5 bases, and the junction held 7 bases outside the gene matches. Germline lookup yields CDR1 MDHEN and CDR2 SYDVKM. The CDR3 runs 16 residues. In DNA, the CDR3 is TGTGCCAGCAGTTTATTTGTGGCAGGGGGCCACAATGAGCAGTTCTTC. This gives the protein CASSLFVAGGHNEQFF.

The chain combines TRBV27 with TRBJ2-7; 7 nucleotides match TRBD2. The CDR3 is 14 residues long. The V segment lost 6 bases and the J segment 0 bases; nucleotides outside the gene matches: 5. From germline, CDR1 is MNHEY and CDR2 SMNVEV (reference sequence). The CDR3 protein is CASSFRDYSYEQYF. Written as DNA, the CDR3 is TGTGCCAGCAGCTTCCGGGACTACTCCTACGAGCAGTACTTC.

The chain joins TRBV7-3 to TRBJ1-3; possible D gene TRBD1, 6 bases. Germline CDR1 and CDR2: SGHTA and FQGTGA. Trimming cost V 2 bases and J 3 bases, with 11 bases left between them. The CDR3 totals 15 residues. CDR3: CASSLGGAGGNTIYF. The CDR3 DNA sequence: TGTGCCAGCAGCTTAGGGGGGGCTGGTGGAAACACCATATATTTT.